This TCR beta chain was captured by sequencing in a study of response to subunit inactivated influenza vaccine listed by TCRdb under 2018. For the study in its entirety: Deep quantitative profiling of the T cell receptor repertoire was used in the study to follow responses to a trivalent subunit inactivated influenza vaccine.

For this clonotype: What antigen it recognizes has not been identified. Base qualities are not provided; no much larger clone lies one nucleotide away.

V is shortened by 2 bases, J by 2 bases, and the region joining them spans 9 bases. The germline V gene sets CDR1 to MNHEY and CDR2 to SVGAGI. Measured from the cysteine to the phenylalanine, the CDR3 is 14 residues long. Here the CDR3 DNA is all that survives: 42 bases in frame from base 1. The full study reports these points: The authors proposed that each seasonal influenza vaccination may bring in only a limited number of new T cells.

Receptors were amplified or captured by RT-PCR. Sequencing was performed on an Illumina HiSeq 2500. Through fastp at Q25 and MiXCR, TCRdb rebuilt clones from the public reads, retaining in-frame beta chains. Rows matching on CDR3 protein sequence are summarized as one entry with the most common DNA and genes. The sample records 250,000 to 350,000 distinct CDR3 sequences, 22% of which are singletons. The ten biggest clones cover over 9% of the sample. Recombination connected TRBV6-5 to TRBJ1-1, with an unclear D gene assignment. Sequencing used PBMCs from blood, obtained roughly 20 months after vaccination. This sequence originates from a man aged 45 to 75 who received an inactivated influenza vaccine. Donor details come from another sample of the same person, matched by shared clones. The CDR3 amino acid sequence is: CASSYRTSNTEAFF. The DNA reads TGTGCCAGCAGTTACAGGACCTCTAACACTGAAGCTTTCTTT.